This is a list of T cell receptor beta chains from one sample in a study of blood T cell repertoires in COVID-19. This table comes from immunoSEQ multiplex PCR, and its TCRdb copy is limited to in-frame clones, with some not included. The table lists some 66,000 clones, 93% of them singletons. Sequenced: peripheral blood. These TCRs come from an older man with active COVID-19. The CDR3 runs from the conserved cysteine through the conserved F or W. A D gene is named only where the DNA matches it firmly. Clone size appears in some rows only: once, few, many, or a class for an expanded clone.

d_gene,v_gene,j_gene,abundance,CDR3aa,CDR3nt
TRBD2,TRBV3-1/TRBV3-2,TRBJ2-1,once,CASGRGGGTNEQFF,TGTGCCAGCGGAAGAGGCGGGGGGACCAATGAGCAGTTCTTC
TRBD1,TRBV6-5,TRBJ1-3,NA,CATIPDRGSGNTIYF,TGTGCCACCATACCGGACAGGGGCTCTGGAAACACCATATATTTT
NA,TRBV28,TRBJ2-2,NA,CASSLGRGTGELFF,TGTGCCAGCAGTTTGGGCAGGGGAACCGGGGAGCTGTTTTTT
NA,TRBV6-2/TRBV6-3,TRBJ2-2,NA,CASSYRIRGTGELFF,TGTGCCAGCAGTTACAGGATTCGAGGGACCGGGGAGCTGTTTTTT
TRBD1,TRBV2,TRBJ2-5,NA,CARGTGSGETQYF,TGTGCCAGGGGGACAGGGTCGGGAGAGACCCAGTACTTC
TRBD2,TRBV4-2,TRBJ2-3,NA,CASSQETAGADTQYF,TGTGCCAGCAGCCAAGAAACAGCGGGGGCAGATACGCAGTATTTT
TRBD1,TRBV5-4,TRBJ2-5,NA,CASSSDRAPSGETQYF,TGTGCCAGCAGCTCAGACAGGGCTCCATCGGGAGAGACCCAGTACTTC
TRBD1,TRBV19,TRBJ1-5,once,CASTPGQGSNQPQHF,TGTGCCAGTACCCCTGGACAGGGAAGCAATCAGCCCCAGCATTTT
NA,TRBV4-3,TRBJ1-6,NA,CASSQDLASPLHF,TGCGCCAGCAGCCAAGATCTGGCTTCACCCCTCCACTTT
TRBD1,TRBV10-3,TRBJ2-3,NA,CAISGQGIDTQYF,TGTGCCATCAGCGGACAGGGGATCGATACGCAGTATTTT
NA,TRBV2,TRBJ1-2,NA,CASGGEGYLTNYGYTF,TGTGCCAGCGGGGGGGAGGGATACCTCACTAACTATGGCTACACCTTC
NA,TRBV4-1,TRBJ2-5,medium-sized,CASSQDGGARWETQYF,TGCGCCAGCAGCCAAGATGGGGGGGCAAGATGGGAGACCCAGTACTTC
NA,TRBV19,TRBJ1-1,NA,CASSIHGSSGVFF,TGTGCCAGTAGTATACACGGGTCGTCGGGTGTGTTCTTT
NA,TRBV5-1,TRBJ2-3,NA,CASSLTGHSTDTQYF,TGCGCCAGCAGCCTAACGGGACACAGCACAGATACGCAGTATTTT
TRBD2,TRBV7-8,TRBJ2-2,few,CASSLSGGAPGTGELFF,TGTGCCAGCAGCTTAAGCGGGGGGGCCCCGGGCACCGGGGAGCTGTTTTTT
TRBD1,TRBV10-2,TRBJ2-3,NA,CASSELGGGLDTQYF,TGCGCCAGCAGTGAGCTAGGGGGCGGATTAGATACGCAGTATTTT
NA,TRBV4-2,TRBJ1-1,NA,CASSSETQANTEAFF,TGTGCCAGCAGCTCAGAGACACAGGCGAACACTGAAGCTTTCTTT
TRBD1,TRBV2,TRBJ2-7,NA,CASREPRDRAYEQYF,TGTGCCAGCAGGGAACCCAGGGACAGGGCCTACGAGCAGTACTTC